The 27 T cell receptor beta chains below were found in one sample sequenced in a study of cytomegalovirus exposure and HLA in healthy donors. The PCR made use of 60 Vbeta and 13 Jbeta primers. The repertoire was sequenced with immunoSEQ multiplex PCR; TCRdb's copy has only in-frame clones and lacks some. Among approximately 160,000 clones listed, roughly 84% were seen once. Sequenced material: PBMCs. These receptors all stem from a male donor in good health and CMV-seronegative.

This sequence joins TRBV19 and TRBJ1-3, with a tentative D call TRBD1 (6 bases). Germline CDR1 and CDR2: LNHDA and SQIVND (reference sequence). V was shortened by 6 bases and J by 5 bases, with 14 bases between the two germline ends. The length of the CDR3 is 14 residues. The CDR3 bases are TGTGCCAGTAGGACGTCAGGGGCGAGAAACACCATATATTTT. It codes for CASRTSGARNTIYF.

This chain joins TRBV6-5 and TRBJ2-5; D is unclear. V was pared by 8 bases and J by 2 bases, with 6 bases between. Germline CDR1 and CDR2: MNHEY and SVGAGI. There are 11 residues in the CDR3. The CDR3 region is CASLSQETQYF. CDR3 sequence (DNA): TGTGCCAGCCTAAGTCAAGAGACCCAGTACTTC.

This sequence joins TRBV27 and TRBJ1-2; D remains unclear. Germline values: CDR1 MNHEY, CDR2 SMNVEV (reference sequence). The ends were cut back, 6 bases at V and 8 bases at J, with 16 bases in the middle. This CDR3 spans 13 amino acids. The CDR3 protein is CASRTRPSEGYTF. CDR3 bases: TGTGCCAGCAGAACCAGGCCGTCTGAGGGCTACACCTTC.

V and J are TRBV5-1 and TRBJ2-3; the match to TRBD2 covers 12 bases. In germline, CDR1 is SGHRS, CDR2 YFSETQ. Trimming removed 0 bases from V and 5 bases from J; junction bases left unmatched: 16. The CDR3 contains 20 residues. The chain's CDR3 is CASSLAQMAPGLAGLDTQYF. Written as DNA, the CDR3 is TGCGCCAGCAGCTTGGCCCAGATGGCTCCGGGACTAGCGGGTTTAGATACGCAGTATTTT.

J is TRBJ1-3 and V is TRBV4-2; D gene uncertain. V lost 0 bases and J 3 bases, leaving 12 bases between the germline ends. The CDR3 totals 16 residues. Germline V gene data show CDR1 as LGHNA and CDR2 as YNFKEQ. CDR3 nucleotide sequence: TGTGCCAGCAGCCAAGATGCCGGGTCGGGTGGAAACACCATATATTTT. It is translated as CASSQDAGSGGNTIYF.

The CDR3 DNA reads as TGTGCCAGCACCCAAGCGGATTCCTACGAGCAGTACTTC. Translated, it gives CASTQADSYEQYF. This chain links TRBV28 with TRBJ2-5; maybe TRBD2 (5 bases). The end of the DNA is better explained by TRBJ2-7, so the J call may be wrong. Germline-derived CDR1 and CDR2 are MDHEN and SYDVKM. The CDR3 is 13 residues long.

The CDR3 is CASSLRTEDTYGYTF. CDR3 nucleotide sequence: TGTGCCAGCAGCTTGAGGACAGAAGATACCTATGGCTACACCTTC. V is TRBV7-8 and J is TRBJ1-2; tentative D call: TRBD1 (6 bases). The length of the CDR3 is 15 residues. V was clipped by 3 bases and J by 4 bases, with 15 bases between them. The germline gives CDR1 SGHVS, CDR2 FQNEAQ.

The chain employs TRBV11-2 and TRBJ2-7; weak D call: TRBD1 (6 bases). The CDR3 totals 15 residues. Trimming left V 7 bases short and J 2 bases short, with 18 bases between. The germline CDR1 and CDR2 sequences are SGHAT and FQNNGV. Written as DNA, the CDR3 is TGTGCCAGCAAAGCTGGACAGCTAGCCCCCTACGAGCAGTACTTC. This encodes CASKAGQLAPYEQYF.

The J gene is TRBJ2-1, the V gene TRBV6-5, with 7 bases fitting TRBD2. CDR1 MNHEY and CDR2 SVGAGI come from the germline V gene. The CDR3 has 13 amino acids. The V gene end was trimmed by 6 bases and the J gene end by 8 bases; junction bases not matched to a gene: 7. CDR3 DNA sequence: TGTGCCAGCAGGCGAACTAGCGTCGATGAGCAGTTCTTC. Translating gives CASRRTSVDEQFF.

The rearrangement joins TRBV6-5 to TRBJ1-2, with D hard to call. In germline, CDR1 is MNHEY, CDR2 SVGAGI. The CDR3 runs 14 residues. V was cut by 4 bases and J by 4 bases, with 13 bases left in between. CDR3 region: CASSWTARGYGYTF. CDR3 DNA: TGTGCCAGCAGTTGGACCGCTCGGGGCTATGGCTACACCTTC.

CDR3 sequence (DNA): TGCGCCAGCAGCTCGACAGGGCCCTATGGCTACACCTTC. Encoded protein: CASSSTGPYGYTF. The genes are TRBV4-1 and TRBJ1-2; 7 bases align to TRBD1. With 5 bases clipped from V and 4 bases from J, the junction kept 4 bases outside the gene matches. CDR1 and CDR2 from the germline V gene are MGHRA and YSYEKL. The CDR3 runs to 13 residues.

The CDR3 region is CACSTGVQAGELFF. The CDR3, as DNA: TGTGCCTGCTCGACAGGGGTCCAGGCCGGGGAGCTGTTTTTT. The chain couples TRBV30 to TRBJ2-2; 8 bases match TRBD1. V dropped 6 bases and J dropped 6; count of bases not matched to a gene: 9. CDR1 and CDR2 (germline): GTSNPN, SVGIG (reference sequence). This CDR3 spans 14 amino acids.

The rearrangement uses TRBV27 and TRBJ1-5, with 7 nucleotides matching TRBD1. The CDR3 length is 15 residues. Germline CDR1 MNHEY, CDR2 SMNVEV (reference sequence). Germline trimming cut 5 bases from V and 0 bases from J; bases unmatched to any gene: 4. In DNA, the CDR3 is TGTGCCAGCAGTCTCGACAGGGATAGCAATCAGCCCCAGCATTTT. Translation gives CASSLDRDSNQPQHF.

V is TRBV18 and J is TRBJ1-3; TRBD1 agrees at 10 bases. Germline CDR1 KGHSH, CDR2 LQKENI. V trimming: 3 bases; J trimming: 2 bases; junction bases outside the gene matches: 16. The CDR3 runs to 20 residues. The CDR3 DNA reads as TGTGCCAGCTCACCCTTGGGACAGGGGTATCTGTTGAAGGCTGGAAACACCATATATTTT. Translation gives CASSPLGQGYLLKAGNTIYF.

The gene calls are TRBV6-1 and TRBJ2-7; a possible D gene is TRBD1 (5 bases). This CDR3 contains 14 residues. Germline assignment: CDR1 MNHNS and CDR2 SASEGT. Between the trimmed V and J ends, which lost 7 bases and 3 bases, there was a span of 16 bases. CDR3 bases: TGTGCCAGCAACCCCCAGGGTTACTACTACGAGCAGTACTTC. Translated, it gives CASNPQGYYYEQYF.

This clone appeared once. The chain has TRBV6-6 and TRBJ2-7; 7 nucleotides align to TRBD2. CDR3 size: 14 residues. Unmatched junction bases numbered 8, after V lost 4 bases and J lost 5 bases. Germline CDR1 reads MNHNY; CDR2 reads SVGAGI (reference sequence). This CDR3 reads CASSSAGRNDEQYF. In DNA form, the CDR3 reads TGTGCCAGCAGTTCGGCCGGGAGGAATGACGAGCAGTACTTC.

The chain joins TRBV29-1 to TRBJ2-7; 8 positions match TRBD1. Trimming took 7 bases from V and 2 from J; bases not matched to a gene: 7. The CDR3 has 13 amino acids. Germline V lookup: CDR1 SQVTM, CDR2 ANQGSEA. CDR3 DNA sequence: TGCAGCGATACCCCGGACAGGGCCTACGAGCAGTACTTC. Translation gives CSDTPDRAYEQYF.

The CDR3 DNA follows: TGCGCCAGCAGCTTCGTGCCGGGGGGCGGTCAAGAGACCCAGTACTTC. Translation gives CASSFVPGGGQETQYF. V and J are TRBV5-1 and TRBJ2-5, with D perhaps matching TRBD2 (7 bases). Looked up from germline, CDR1 is SGHRS and CDR2 is YFSETQ. The CDR3 consists of 16 residues. Trimming cost V 2 bases and J 2 bases, with 16 bases left between them. Full variable domain (remainder filled in from reference TRBV5-1 and TRBJ2-5): KAGVTQTPRYLIKTRGQQVTLSCSPISGHRSVSWYQQTPGQGLQFLFEYFSETQRNKGNFPGRFSGRQFSNSRSEMNVSTLELGDSALYLCASSFVPGGGQETQYFGPGTRLLVL.

The chain employs TRBV11-2 and TRBJ2-3; 7 bases agree with TRBD2. Germline V lookup: CDR1 SGHAT, CDR2 FQNNGV. J was trimmed by 5 bases and V by 5 bases; bases with no gene match: 10. The CDR3 sequence is 15 residues long. The CDR3 spells CASSLGGSGGDTQYF. The CDR3 coding sequence is TGTGCCAGCAGCCTAGGCGGTTCGGGGGGAGATACGCAGTATTTT.

This chain connects TRBV6-1 to TRBJ2-3, with TRBD1 identical over 11 bases. Germline V gene lookup returns CDR1 MNHNS and CDR2 SASEGT. This CDR3 contains 15 residues. The V and J ends lost 1 base and 4 bases, in that order; junction bases with no gene match: 1. CDR3 protein: CASSEGTGGADTQYF. As DNA, the CDR3 is TGTGCCAGCAGTGAAGGGACAGGGGGCGCAGATACGCAGTATTTT.

This clone was seen a handful of times. This rearrangement joins TRBV29-1 to TRBJ1-1, with a tentative D call TRBD1 (5 bases). The germline V gene encodes CDR1 SQVTM and CDR2 ANQGSEA. There are 13 residues in the CDR3. V was pared by 4 bases and J by 10 bases, with 19 bases between. The CDR3 DNA reads TGCAGCGTTGCTGGGGGACGGGGGGAAAGAGCTTTCTTT. Residues: CSVAGGRGERAFF. Drawing the rest from reference TRBV29-1 and TRBJ1-1, the complete variable domain is SAVISQKPSRDICQRGTSLTIQCQVDSQVTMMFWYRQQPGQSLTLIATANQGSEATYESGFVIDKFPISRPNLTFSTLTVSNMSPEDSSIYLCSVAGGRGERAFFGQGTRLTVV.

The chain uses TRBV6-5 and TRBJ2-3, with D tentatively TRBD1 (7 bases). Trimming took 7 bases from V and 7 from J, leaving 18 bases between them. The CDR3 is 14 residues long. The germline gives CDR1 MNHEY, CDR2 SVGAGI. The CDR3 nucleotides read TGTGCCAGCACAGGGGGGACGCACAGAAATACGCAGTATTTT. This translates into CASTGGTHRNTQYF.

The chain carries TRBV27 and TRBJ2-3; TRBD1 agrees at 7 bases. CDR3 length: 16 amino acids. Trimming cost V 6 bases and J 0 bases; bases outside gene matches: 9. Germline CDR1 MNHEY, CDR2 SMNVEV (reference sequence). The CDR3 loop reads CASSRIGQASTDTQYF. Here the CDR3 DNA reads TGTGCCAGCAGCCGAATCGGACAGGCTAGCACAGATACGCAGTATTTT.

With respect to this clone: Other DNA sequences in the same sample also yield this CDR3. The chain couples TRBV11-3 to TRBJ2-6, with 9 bases identical to TRBD1. The germline V gene encodes CDR1 SGHNT and CDR2 YENEEA. This CDR3 comprises 17 residues. With 5 bases clipped from V and 0 bases from J, the junction kept 5 bases outside the gene matches. The DNA for the CDR3 is TGTGCCAGCAGCCCCGGGACAGGGAGCTCTGGGGCCAACGTCCTGACTTTC. Its translation: CASSPGTGSSGANVLTF.

This chain links TRBV5-6 with TRBJ1-5; 9 bases line up with TRBD1. Trimming cost V 4 bases and J 7 bases; bases outside gene matches: 3. The CDR3 length is 13 residues. Germline V gene sequence: CDR1 SGHDT, CDR2 YYEEEE. The CDR3 nucleotides read TGTGCCAGCAGCCGGGACAGGGCACAGCCCCAGCATTTT. Residues: CASSRDRAQPQHF.

This sequence joins TRBV10-3 and TRBJ1-5; D may be TRBD1 (6 bases). Trimming took off 2 bases at V and 5 bases at J, with 19 bases between the two ends. This CDR3 has 17 residues. CDR1 and CDR2 (germline): ENHRY, SYGVKD. The CDR3, as DNA: TGTGCCATCAGTGAGGACAGGAGAGTAGGGGGAGATCAGCCCCAGCATTTT. The encoded protein is CAISEDRRVGGDQPQHF.

The chain recombines TRBV7-2 with TRBJ2-1; possibly TRBD1 for D (6 bases). V was cut by 4 bases and J by 4 bases, with 23 bases left in between. Germline V gives CDR1 SGHTA, CDR2 FQGNSA. The CDR3 length is 18 residues. CDR3 sequence (DNA): TGTGCCAGCAGCTCATTGCCAGGGGAACAGGCAGGGTACAATGAGCAGTTCTTC. Its protein is CASSSLPGEQAGYNEQFF.